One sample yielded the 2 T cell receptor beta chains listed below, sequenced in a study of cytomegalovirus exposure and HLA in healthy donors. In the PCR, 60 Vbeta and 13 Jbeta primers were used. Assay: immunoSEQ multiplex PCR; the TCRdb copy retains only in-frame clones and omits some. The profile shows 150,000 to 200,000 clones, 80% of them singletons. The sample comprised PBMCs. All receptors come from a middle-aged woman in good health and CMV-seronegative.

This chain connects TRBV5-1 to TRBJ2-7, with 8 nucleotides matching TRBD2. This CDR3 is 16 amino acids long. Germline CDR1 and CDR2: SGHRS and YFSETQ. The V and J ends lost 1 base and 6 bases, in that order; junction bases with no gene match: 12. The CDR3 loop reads CASSLTGGDYLREQYF. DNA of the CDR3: TGCGCCAGCAGCTTGACGGGAGGGGACTATCTCCGCGAGCAGTACTTC.

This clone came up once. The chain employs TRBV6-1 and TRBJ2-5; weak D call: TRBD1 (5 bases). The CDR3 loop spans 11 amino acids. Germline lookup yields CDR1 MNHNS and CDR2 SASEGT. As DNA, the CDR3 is TGTGCTGCAAAGGGGTTGGAGACCCAGTACTTC. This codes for CAAKGLETQYF.